The rows below give T cell receptor beta chains drawn from one sample of a study of blood T cell repertoires in COVID-19. Method: immunoSEQ multiplex PCR; TCRdb's copy keeps in-frame clones and lacks some. This repertoire shows approximately 230,000 clones, approximately 84% found once; its top ten account for around 1.7%. The sample taken for sequencing was PBMCs or T cells enriched from blood (not recorded which). These receptors all come from a middle-aged man who had recovered from COVID-19. CDR3s include the opening cysteine and the closing phenylalanine or tryptophan. D genes are given only for firm matches. Not all rows give a size; the values are once, few, many and, for expanded clones, a class.

CDR3 DNA	CDR3 protein	V gene	D gene	clone size	J gene
TGTGCCAGCAGCCAATCCGTTTCACAGGGAATCTTAAGCAATCAGCCCCAGCATTTT	CASSQSVSQGILSNQPQHF	TRBV16	NA	NA	TRBJ1-5
TGTGCCAGCAGAAAATCCGGGACATACAACACTGAAGCTTTCTTT	CASRKSGTYNTEAFF	TRBV5-6	NA	NA	TRBJ1-1
TGTGCCAGTAGTACGGCGGGACAGTCGAACACTGAAGCTTTCTTT	CASSTAGQSNTEAFF	TRBV19	TRBD1	NA	TRBJ1-1
TGTGCCAGCAGCGCCCAGGGCCCCTACGAGCAGTACTTC	CASSAQGPYEQYF	TRBV5-6	NA	NA	TRBJ2-7
TGCGCCAGCAGCTTATGGACAGGGGGTCGCTCTGGGGCCAACGTCCTGACTTTC	CASSLWTGGRSGANVLTF	TRBV5-1	TRBD1	NA	TRBJ2-6
TGTGCCAGCAGTCGGGATGGGTTTGCTGAAGCTTTCTTT	CASSRDGFAEAFF	TRBV6-4	NA	NA	TRBJ1-1
TGTGCCAGCAGCTCGGGACAGGGGATCTATGGCTACACCTTC	CASSSGQGIYGYTF	TRBV11-2	TRBD1	NA	TRBJ1-2
TGTGCCAGCAGTTTCCGAGGGGGGCTAGCGGATGCCTACGAGCAGTACTTC	CASSFRGGLADAYEQYF	TRBV28	NA	NA	TRBJ2-7
TGTGCCAGCAGCTTAGGGGGGGAGAGCACTGAAGCTTTCTTT	CASSLGGESTEAFF	TRBV7-2	NA	NA	TRBJ1-1
TGCAGCGTTGATGGGTTAGCCATAAACAATGAGCAGTTCTTC	CSVDGLAINNEQFF	TRBV29-1	NA	NA	TRBJ2-1
TGTGCCAGCAGCCCAGGCCCGGGGGAAACTAACTATGGCTACACCTTC	CASSPGPGETNYGYTF	TRBV7-6	NA	NA	TRBJ1-2
TGTGCCAGCAGTGAAGCGCGGGGCGTGGGGGGTGAGCAGTTCTTC	CASSEARGVGGEQFF	TRBV2	NA	NA	TRBJ2-1
TGTGCCAGCTCACCTCCCGACTATGGCTACACCTTC	CASSPPDYGYTF	TRBV18	NA	NA	TRBJ1-2
TGTGCCAGCAGTTTATGGGCTGAGCAGTTCTTC	CASSLWAEQFF	TRBV12-3/TRBV12-4	NA	NA	TRBJ2-1
TGTGCCAGCACCCTAGACGGGACAGGGGACAATGAGCAGTTCTTC	CASTLDGTGDNEQFF	TRBV7-6	TRBD1	NA	TRBJ2-1
TGTGCCAGTAGTAGCGGGGGGGCCTACGAGCAGTACTTC	CASSSGGAYEQYF	TRBV19	TRBD2	NA	TRBJ2-7
TGTGCCAGCAGTTTACTAATCGACCACGAGGATGGGCAGTACTTC	CASSLLIDHEDGQYF	TRBV27	NA	once	TRBJ2-7